Listed below are T cell receptor beta chains from one sample, sequenced in a study of CD8+CD57+ T cells in acquired aplastic anemia. Using its own MiXCR run on the reads, TCRdb lists one record per CDR3 protein. The table lists hundreds of thousands of distinct CDR3 sequences, 55% to 75% of them singletons. The sample consisted of sorted CD4+, CD8+, or CD8+CD57+ T cells (not recorded which) from PBMCs. The receptors derive from a human donor in good health, serving as a control. CDR3s include the opening cysteine and the closing phenylalanine or tryptophan. Each record gives: V gene, CDR3 protein.

v_call: TRBV10-2; cdr3_aa: CASSVLAGAAYEQYF
v_call: TRBV6-5; cdr3_aa: CASTLSTGHSNTEAFF
v_call: TRBV7-9; cdr3_aa: CASSFSNTAYEQYF
v_call: TRBV20-1; cdr3_aa: CSATDRSSYEQYF
v_call: TRBV5-5; cdr3_aa: CASSITGCREYGNTIYF
v_call: TRBV7-2; cdr3_aa: CASSHRTGYRYELYF
v_call: TRBV6-1; cdr3_aa: CASRDRVPRQPQHF
v_call: TRBV7-3; cdr3_aa: CASTAAGANVLTF
v_call: TRBV11-2; cdr3_aa: CASSITQDKDIRLHF
v_call: TRBV11-3; cdr3_aa: CASSLRGLQEGGYTF
v_call: TRBV9; cdr3_aa: CASSPSGLDYNEQFF
v_call: TRBV7-9; cdr3_aa: CASSINLGSPSYGYTF
v_call: TRBV20-1; cdr3_aa: CSARARSGTGRETQYF
v_call: TRBV5-1; cdr3_aa: CASSSRGVGTNSPLHF
v_call: TRBV7-9; cdr3_aa: CASSLAGTGGAGYTF
v_call: TRBV18; cdr3_aa: CASSPGSQNTIYF
v_call: TRBV7-2; cdr3_aa: CASSPAGQGSYEQYF
v_call: TRBV5-1; cdr3_aa: CASSLDYGQSSDTQYF
v_call: TRBV7-8; cdr3_aa: CASSLRSTDTQYFLFF
v_call: TRBV29-1; cdr3_aa: CSVDGGTSGRDTQYF
v_call: TRBV7-4; cdr3_aa: CASSARAGDYYASLHF
v_call: TRBV29-1; cdr3_aa: CSVEEGELFF
v_call: TRBV2; cdr3_aa: CASSLIPGGETQYF
v_call: TRBV7-3; cdr3_aa: CASSAMGGSYEQYF
v_call: TRBV20-1; cdr3_aa: CSPCQTNTDTQYF
v_call: TRBV7-2; cdr3_aa: CASTGRSGDYERYF
v_call: TRBV12-5; cdr3_aa: CASGSGQIRGYTF
v_call: TRBV6-5; cdr3_aa: CASSPSEGSAGGYEQYF
v_call: TRBV20-1; cdr3_aa: CSARPTGNSYTF
v_call: TRBV11-2; cdr3_aa: CASSIESGGSVPYEQYF
v_call: TRBV5-1; cdr3_aa: CASSRDRIDTGELFF
v_call: TRBV7-6; cdr3_aa: CASSRDRPGYTF
v_call: TRBV7-3; cdr3_aa: CASSSLTGHDEEYF
v_call: TRBV6-5; cdr3_aa: CASSTTGTSDQPRHF
v_call: TRBV10-3; cdr3_aa: CGFSEETCEQYF
v_call: TRBV7-4; cdr3_aa: CAISDPARTGNEQSF
v_call: TRBV7-8; cdr3_aa: CASSVEVQNAEAFF
v_call: TRBV20-1; cdr3_aa: CSARDVREEKLFF
v_call: TRBV7-2; cdr3_aa: CASSQVGTSSTDTQYF
v_call: TRBV7-3; cdr3_aa: CASSLIRPNTVSFQYF
v_call: TRBV7-2; cdr3_aa: CASSSGTIRSETQYF
v_call: TRBV7-3; cdr3_aa: CASSLYVGYEQYFETQYF
v_call: TRBV7-9; cdr3_aa: CASSLASGAAQLGGYTF
v_call: TRBV20-1; cdr3_aa: CSASIGPGDSF
v_call: TRBV7-9; cdr3_aa: CASSWGGASPETQYF
v_call: TRBV29-1; cdr3_aa: CSAVGGRTDTLFF
v_call: TRBV20-1; cdr3_aa: CSARRQGYTVFF
v_call: TRBV7-2; cdr3_aa: CASRGMGYNSPLHTF